This TCR beta chain was identified during a study of blood T cell repertoires in COVID-19. Background on the study: T cells, B-cell-depleted T cells, or PBMCs provided the cDNA or gDNA that served as material.

Libraries were prepared by immunoSEQ multiplex PCR; TCRdb keeps only in-frame clonotypes and omits some of them. Among around 290,000 clones listed, around nine tenths were seen once. V lost 5 bases, J lost 6 bases, and 25 bases lay in between. This CDR3 is built from 16 residues. Germline V gene sequence: CDR1 GTSNPN, CDR2 SVGIG (reference sequence). The chain uses TRBV30 and TRBJ1-2; D gene ambiguous. Sequencing input: PBMCs or T cells enriched from blood (not recorded which). The TCR was taken from a woman under 30 who had recovered from COVID-19. The CDR3, as DNA: TGTGCCTGGGCTGAGGAGAGGGATTGGTCTAGGGATGGCTACACCTTC. Translating gives CAWAEERDWSRDGYTF.